The 9 T cell receptor beta chains below were found in one sample sequenced in a study of T-cell reconstitution after alpha-beta-depleted transplantation in children (dated by TCRdb to the mid-2010s). Interpreted using the paper, the treatment or condition label stands for: allogeneic hematopoietic cell transplantation with graft depleted of TCRalphabeta T cells and CD19 B cells. The library relied on PCR. The reads were generated on an Illumina HiSeq 2500. TCR libraries were prepared with molecular barcoding, using unique molecular identifiers to normalize TCRbeta repertoire quantification. TCRdb applied fastp at Q25 and MiXCR to the public reads, then kept only in-frame beta chains. Records with the same CDR3 protein are collapsed into one entry carrying the most frequent genes and DNA. This sample has under 400,000 distinct CDR3 sequences in its table, and approximately 23% of those were observed once. The ten largest account for approximately 10% of the sample.

The specimen comprised PBMCs, mostly from graft donor cells, sampled 180 days after TCRalphabeta/CD19-depleted stem cell transplant. The receptors derive from a male patient aged 5 to 17 who had a stem cell transplant for acute lymphoblastic leukemia, so the T cells may come from the graft donor.

The chain employs TRBV4-1 and TRBJ2-7; 11 bases are a match to TRBD1. The germline gives CDR1 MGHRA, CDR2 YSYEKL. This CDR3 is 15 amino acids long. The J segment lost 6 bases and the V segment lost 0 bases, leaving 4 bases of the junction unmatched. This CDR3 is CASSQDPGTGGEQYF. CDR3 DNA sequence: TGCGCCAGCAGCCAAGATCCCGGGACAGGGGGCGAGCAGTACTTC.

This clonotype has ten or more counts. Germline is not matched at one junction end, which may reflect a read error. The CDR3 spells CSVEGGTEAFF. CDR3 DNA: TGCAGCGTGGAAGGGGGGACTGAAGCTTTCTTT. This chain joins TRBV29-1 and TRBJ1-1, with a possible D match to TRBD1 (6 bases). This CDR3 has 11 amino acids. Germline V gene data show CDR1 as SQVTM and CDR2 as ANQGSEA.

The rearrangement joins TRBV11-3 to TRBJ2-1; TRBD2 matches at 7 bases. Germline-derived CDR1 and CDR2 are SGHNT and YENEEA. The junction had 5 bases not matched to a gene; V was cut back by 1 base and J by 2 bases. This CDR3 contains 16 residues. The CDR3 DNA reads TGTGCCAGCAGCTTAGCTGGGGGGGACCCCTACAATGAGCAGTTCTTC. Translation gives CASSLAGGDPYNEQFF. The variable domain in full, with the rest retrieved from reference TRBV11-3 and TRBJ2-1, is EAGVVQSPRYKIIEKKQPVAFWCNPISGHNTLYWYLQNLGQGPELLIRYENEEAVDDSQLPKDRFSAERLKGVDSTLKIQPAELGDSAVYLCASSLAGGDPYNEQFFGPGTRLTVL.

This clonotype was counted only a few times. V is TRBV7-9 and J is TRBJ2-2; D remains ambiguous. V gave up 1 base and J gave up 1 base, with 10 bases separating them. CDR1 is SEHNR and CDR2 is FQNEAQ in the germline V gene (reference sequence). The CDR3 sequence is 16 residues long. This CDR3 reads CASSLDPGLNTGELFF. The CDR3 bases are TGTGCCAGCAGCTTAGACCCAGGCTTGAACACCGGGGAGCTGTTTTTT.

The chain employs TRBV12-3 or TRBV12-4 and TRBJ2-1; maybe TRBD2 (5 bases). This CDR3 region has 12 residues. V gave up 8 bases and J gave up 3 bases, with 8 bases separating them. CDR3 in amino acids: CASGRGYNEQFF. CDR3 coding DNA: TGTGCCAGCGGCCGGGGCTACAATGAGCAGTTCTTC.

This clonotype has only a few counts. The CDR3 region has the DNA TGTGCCAGCAGTGGCCCCTATACCTACGAGCAGTACTTC. It is translated as CASSGPYTYEQYF. The chain employs TRBV25-1 and TRBJ2-7; D gene ambiguous. CDR3 length: 13 amino acids. Germline V gives CDR1 MGHDK, CDR2 SYGVNS. Trimming left V 4 bases short and J 2 bases short, with 9 bases between.

There are many counts of this clonotype. This rearrangement joins TRBV10-3 to TRBJ2-5; TRBD1 matches 7 bases. J lost 3 bases, V lost 8 bases, and 3 bases had no gene match. Per the germline V gene, CDR1 is ENHRY and CDR2 is SYGVKD. The CDR3 has 12 amino acids. The CDR3 loop is CAIRGTEETQYF. The CDR3 nucleotides read TGTGCCATCCGAGGGACAGAAGAGACCCAGTACTTC.

This clonotype was counted a few times. This chain uses TRBV5-1 with TRBJ2-1; 10 bases agree with TRBD2. The CDR3 totals 16 residues. Germline V CDR1 and CDR2: SGHRS, YFSETQ. V was clipped by 4 bases and J by 3 bases; unmatched bases: 7. This chain's CDR3 is CASSTRLAGSYNEQFF. In DNA, the CDR3 is TGCGCCAGCAGCACGAGACTAGCGGGCAGCTACAATGAGCAGTTCTTC.

The J gene is TRBJ2-7, the V gene TRBV12-3 or TRBV12-4; perhaps TRBD2 as D (7 bases). CDR3 length: 18 amino acids. With 0 bases removed from V and 3 bases from J, the gap between germline ends came to 21 bases. This CDR3 reads CASSLAWTSGGPGYEQYF. In DNA, the CDR3 is TGTGCCAGCAGTTTAGCTTGGACTAGTGGGGGGCCGGGCTACGAGCAGTACTTC.